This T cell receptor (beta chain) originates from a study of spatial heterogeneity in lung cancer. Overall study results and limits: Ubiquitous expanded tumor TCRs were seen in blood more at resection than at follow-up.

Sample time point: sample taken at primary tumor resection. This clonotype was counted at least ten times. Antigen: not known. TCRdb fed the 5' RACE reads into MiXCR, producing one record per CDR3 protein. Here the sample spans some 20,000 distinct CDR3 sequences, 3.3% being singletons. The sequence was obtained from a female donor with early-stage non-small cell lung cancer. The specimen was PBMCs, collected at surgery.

The CDR3, as DNA: TGTGCCAGCAGTTTGGGGACAGGGGACTTTGGCACCTACAATGAGCAGTTCTTC. Its protein is CASSLGTGDFGTYNEQFF. The V call is TRBV12-3 or TRBV12-4, the J call TRBJ2-1; 10 bases map to TRBD1. CDR3 length: 18 residues. The J segment lost 2 bases and the V segment lost 3 bases, leaving 10 bases of the junction unmatched.